One and the same sample provided the 15 T cell receptor beta chains below, sequenced in a study of response to subunit inactivated influenza vaccine (dated by TCRdb to between 2018 and 2020). Libraries were prepared through RT-PCR. TCRdb lists the instrument as Illumina HiSeq 2500. TCRdb reanalyzed the raw reads on its own, using fastp at Q25 for trimming and MiXCR for clone calling, and kept in-frame beta chains. Entries that share a CDR3 protein sequence are merged under the most common genes and DNA. The sample table shows some 500,000 distinct CDR3 sequences, and 25% are seen once. Together, the top ten hold approximately 2% of the sample. Sequenced here: CD4+ T cells sorted from PBMCs, sampled more than 4 days after vaccination. These receptors were obtained from a man in his fifties or sixties who received an inactivated influenza vaccine. Donor details come from another sample of the same person, matched by shared clones.

In this sample, this clonotype turned up a few times. V gene TRBV7-2 combines with J gene TRBJ2-7; 8 bases map to TRBD2. Germline loops: CDR1 SGHTA, CDR2 FQGNSA. V dropped 5 bases and J dropped 0; count of bases not matched to a gene: 3. The CDR3 is 14 amino acids. CDR3 loop: CASSQLAVSYEQYF. The DNA for the CDR3 is TGTGCCAGCAGCCAACTAGCGGTCTCCTACGAGCAGTACTTC.

This clonotype was counted a few times. The chain links TRBV18 to TRBJ2-2; 9 nucleotides align to TRBD1. CDR1 KGHSH and CDR2 LQKENI come from the germline V gene. V dropped 4 bases and J dropped 7; count of bases not matched to a gene: 7. The CDR3 length is 15 residues. For the CDR3, the DNA is TGTGCCAGCTCACTACGACAGGGGGAAGACGGGGAGCTGTTTTTT. This encodes CASSLRQGEDGELFF.

This clonotype was seen a few times. The chain employs TRBV10-3 and TRBJ2-1, with TRBD1 identical over 11 bases. Germline V CDR1 and CDR2: ENHRY, SYGVKD. The CDR3 has 15 residues. V dropped 4 bases and J dropped 9; count of bases not matched to a gene: 8. The CDR3 region has the DNA TGTGCCATCAGTGCAGGGACAGGGGGATTCGGTGAGCAGTTCTTC. This codes for CAISAGTGGFGEQFF.

This clonotype has ten or more counts. The chain carries TRBV28 and TRBJ2-3; no clear D gene. The V end was cut by 8 bases, the J end by 1 base, with 22 bases between. Germline-derived CDR1 and CDR2 are MDHEN and SYDVKM. This CDR3 has 17 residues. The CDR3 spells CASRRRRLVIGTDTQYF. The DNA of the CDR3 is TGTGCCAGCCGCCGGCGGCGGTTGGTTATTGGCACAGATACGCAGTATTTT. Based on the CDR3 plus reference TRBV28 and TRBJ2-3, the full variable domain is DVKVTQSSRYLVKRTGEKVFLECVQDMDHENMFWYRQDPGLGLRLIYFSYDVKMKEKGDIPEGYSVSREKKERFSLILESASTNQTSMYLCASRRRRLVIGTDTQYFGPGTRLTVL.

DNA for the CDR3: TGTGCCACCAGCAGACAAGAGACCCAGTACTTC. Protein sequence: CATSRQETQYF. This chain uses TRBV15 with TRBJ2-5; D gene uncertain. The CDR3 consists of 11 residues. Per germline, CDR1 LNHNV and CDR2 YYDKDF (reference sequence). V was shortened by 2 bases and J by 2 bases, with 0 bases between the two germline ends. The variable domain in full, completed from reference TRBV15 and TRBJ2-5, reads DAMVIQNPRYQVTQFGKPVTLSCSQTLNHNVMYWYQQKSSQAPKLLFHYYDKDFNNEADTPDNFQSRRPNTSFCFLDIRSPGLGDTAMYLCATSRQETQYFGPGTRLLVL.

There are a few counts of this clonotype. This chain links TRBV20-1 with TRBJ2-7; D call uncertain. Germline V CDR1 and CDR2: DFQATT, SNEGSKA (reference sequence). Trimming left V 4 bases short and J 7 bases short, with 8 bases between. This CDR3 comprises 10 residues. CDR3 in amino acids: CSAIWGEQYF. The CDR3 bases are TGCAGTGCTATCTGGGGAGAGCAGTACTTC.

This clonotype has only one observation. This chain connects TRBV5-6 to TRBJ2-7; 7 bases line up with TRBD2. The ends lost 0 bases at V and 3 bases at J; junction bases unmatched: 6. The germline CDR1 and CDR2 sequences are SGHDT and YYEEEE. The CDR3 spans 15 residues. CDR3 amino acids: CASSLGRLANYEQYF. As DNA, the CDR3 is TGTGCCAGCAGCTTGGGGAGACTAGCTAACTACGAGCAGTACTTC.

This sequence joins TRBV20-1 and TRBJ2-1, with TRBD2 matching over 8 bases. The CDR3 covers 17 residues. Germline loops: CDR1 DFQATT, CDR2 SNEGSKA (reference sequence). With V trimmed by 3 bases and J by 3 bases, 13 bases remained unmatched. DNA for the CDR3: TGCAGTGCTAGGGGGTATCGGGAGGGCCAGCACTACAATGAGCAGTTCTTC. It encodes CSARGYREGQHYNEQFF.

This chain connects TRBV5-1 to TRBJ2-3; no clear D gene. The CDR3 consists of 13 residues. With 4 bases removed from V and 3 bases from J, the gap between germline ends came to 9 bases. Looked up from germline, CDR1 is SGHRS and CDR2 is YFSETQ. CDR3 DNA sequence: TGCGCCAGCAGCGCGGCTAGGACAGATACGCAGTATTTT. This codes for CASSAARTDTQYF.

The V gene is TRBV4-2, the J gene TRBJ2-1; TRBD2 aligns across 8 bases. CDR1 and CDR2 from the germline V gene are LGHNA and YNFKEQ. This CDR3 region has 16 residues. V shed 1 base and J 7 bases; nucleotides not matched to a gene: 9. CDR3 nucleotides: TGTGCCAGCAGCCAAGGTTATAGCGGGGCATTAAATGAGCAGTTCTTC. It specifies CASSQGYSGALNEQFF.

The V call is TRBV20-1, the J call TRBJ2-3; 9 bases map to TRBD2. The germline V gene has CDR1 DFQATT and CDR2 SNEGSKA (reference sequence). CDR3 length equals 17 residues. The trim removed 3 bases at V and 2 bases at J, leaving 12 bases unmatched. CDR3 nucleotide sequence: TGCAGTGCTAGTAGCCGCGGGGGGGCCTATTCCACAGATACGCAGTATTTT. It is translated as CSASSRGGAYSTDTQYF.

The chain carries TRBV3-1 and TRBJ1-2, with 7 bases identical to TRBD1. In germline, CDR1 is LGHDT, CDR2 YNNKEL (reference sequence). V was clipped by 1 base and J by 2 bases; unmatched bases: 1. CDR3 size: 14 residues. Here the CDR3 DNA reads TGTGCCAGCAGCCAAGCGGGACAGAACTATGGCTACACCTTC. Translation gives CASSQAGQNYGYTF. The variable domain in full, completed from reference TRBV3-1 and TRBJ1-2, reads DTAVSQTPKYLVTQMGNDKSIKCEQNLGHDTMYWYKQDSKKFLKIMFSYNNKELIINETVPNRFSPKSPDKAHLNLHINSLELGDSAVYFCASSQAGQNYGYTFGSGTRLTVV.

This clonotype was seen at least ten times. This chain connects TRBV18 to TRBJ1-2, with 8 bases identical to TRBD1. Germline V lookup: CDR1 KGHSH, CDR2 LQKENI. The CDR3 length is 15 residues. Trimming removed 3 bases from V and 0 bases from J; junction bases left unmatched: 3. The CDR3 loop reads CASSPGQGPNYGYTF. CDR3 sequence (DNA): TGTGCCAGCTCACCTGGACAGGGCCCTAACTATGGCTACACCTTC.

This clonotype was observed a handful of times. The chain joins TRBV12-3 or TRBV12-4 to TRBJ1-4; D not certain. Trimming shortened V by 5 bases and J by 0 bases, and 7 bases separated the two germline ends. This CDR3 region has 14 residues. The CDR3 DNA sequence: TGTGCCAGCAGTGTTGGTGCAACTAATGAAAAACTGTTTTTT. Translated, it gives CASSVGATNEKLFF.

The table lists this clonotype with a few counts. The chain is built from TRBV9 and TRBJ2-3, with TRBD2 matching over 11 bases. Trimming at V came to 0 bases and at J to 0 bases, leaving 0 bases not matched to a gene. Germline V gene lookup returns CDR1 SGDLS and CDR2 YYNGEE. CDR3 length equals 16 residues. This CDR3 reads CASSVGTSGSTDTQYF. CDR3 nucleotides: TGTGCCAGCAGCGTAGGGACTAGCGGGAGCACAGATACGCAGTATTTT.